The rows below give T cell receptor beta chains drawn from one sample of a study of shared clonotypes between healthy human individuals. Here immunoSEQ multiplex PCR was the method, and the copy in TCRdb shows in-frame clones only, minus some. The repertoire holds about 2.3 million clones, with roughly 93% as singletons. Sequencing was done on a sample of naive CD4+ T cells from PBMCs. The receptors shown here come from a man between 18 and 29 years old in good health. Some clones in this sample may be carry-over from other donors' samples. Each CDR3 is given with its conserved first and last residue. Fields, in order: CDR3 DNA, CDR3 protein, J gene, V gene, D gene. A D gene is named only where the DNA matches it firmly.

TGTGCCAGCAGTTACTCGAGGTCGGACAGTCCCTACGAGCAGTACTTC CASSYSRSDSPYEQYF TRBJ2-7 TRBV6-5 -
TGCGCCAGCAGCTTGGGTACAGGGGGCTTTGGCTACACCTTC CASSLGTGGFGYTF TRBJ1-2 TRBV5-1 TRBD1
TGTGCCAGCAGCCAAGTTAGAGACGAGCAGTACTTC CASSQVRDEQYF TRBJ2-7 TRBV4-2 -
TGTGCCAGCAGCCCTACTGGACGGGGGGCCCTACGACCCTACAATGAGCAGTTCTTC CASSPTGRGALRPYNEQFF TRBJ2-1 TRBV7-9 -
TGTGCCAGCAGCCAAATGAGACCAGGAACCTCTGGGGCCAACGTCCTGACTTTC CASSQMRPGTSGANVLTF TRBJ2-6 TRBV5-4 -
TGTGCCAGCAGTCTCGGACAGGGCCTCGAGCAGTACTTC CASSLGQGLEQYF TRBJ2-7 TRBV11-3 TRBD1
TGTGCCAGCAGCCCAAGAGGACAGGGACGGACTGAAGCTTTCTTT CASSPRGQGRTEAFF TRBJ1-1 TRBV7-9 TRBD1
TGTGCCAGCAGCGGCCGGGGACTAGCTGGCACCGGGGAGCTGTTTTTT CASSGRGLAGTGELFF TRBJ2-2 TRBV7-9 TRBD2
TGTGCCAGCAGTTTAATCCAGGCCGGGGAGCTGTTTTTT CASSLIQAGELFF TRBJ2-2 TRBV27 -
TGTGCCAGCAGTGTCGGGACAGCACACACCGGGGAGCTGTTTTTT CASSVGTAHTGELFF TRBJ2-2 TRBV2 TRBD1
TGTGCCAGCAGCTTACCTTTTAGCGGGAGAGAAGAAGAGACCCAGTACTTC CASSLPFSGREEETQYF TRBJ2-5 TRBV7-6 TRBD2
TGCGCCAGCAGCCCCCGGGACAGGGGGCGGGTTGAGCAGTTCTTC CASSPRDRGRVEQFF TRBJ2-1 TRBV5-1 TRBD1
TGTGCCATCAGTGAGTCGATACAGTCTAGCAATCAGCCCCAGCATTTT CAISESIQSSNQPQHF TRBJ1-5 TRBV10-3 -
TGCGCCACCCAGGAGGGGGCCCACCACAATGAGCAGTTCTTC CATQEGAHHNEQFF TRBJ2-1 TRBV5-1 -
TGCGCCAGCAGCCAAGCCTTGTTTGACGCCGGGGAGCTGTTTTTT CASSQALFDAGELFF TRBJ2-2 TRBV4-3 -
TGTGCCTGGAGTCCGGGTAGCGGGCCTGCGGATGAGCAGTTCTTC CAWSPGSGPADEQFF TRBJ2-1 TRBV30 TRBD2